Shown below are 8 T cell receptor beta chains from a single sample sequenced in a study of blood T cell repertoires in COVID-19 (dated by TCRdb to 2018 to 2021). Library method: the immunoSEQ multiplex PCR assay. What TCRdb holds here is the immuneACCESS table cut down to in-frame rearrangements. Part of the clones is not present; checked against another copy, under half of the missing clones reflect an unresolved V gene, and the others are unexplained. Here the sample has 150,000 or so clones; more than 75% occur a single time. The leading ten clones occupy approximately 10% of the sample. Sequencing was done on a sample of peripheral blood. The receptors here all came from a woman in her sixties or seventies with COVID-19, enrolled during active disease.

The chain carries TRBV6-1 and TRBJ2-3, with TRBD2 identical over 9 bases. V shed 2 bases, J shed 6 bases, and the junction held 6 bases outside the gene matches. The CDR3 runs 15 residues. CDR1 MNHNS and CDR2 SASEGT come from the germline V gene. Here the CDR3 reads CASSESASGVDTQYF. The CDR3, as DNA: TGTGCCAGCAGTGAATCGGCTAGCGGGGTGGATACGCAGTATTTT.

The gene calls are TRBV9 and TRBJ2-3; D call uncertain. Between the trimmed V and J ends, which lost 3 bases and 0 bases, there was a span of 11 bases. Germline V gene data show CDR1 as SGDLS and CDR2 as YYNGEE. CDR3 size: 15 residues. CDR3 DNA sequence: TGTGCCAGCAGCGAGCCTGCGACTAGCACAGATACGCAGTATTTT. Protein: CASSEPATSTDTQYF.

The chain recombines TRBV3-1 (or the pseudogene TRBV3-2) with TRBJ2-5; 11 bases match TRBD2. This CDR3 comprises 16 residues. After removal of 2 bases from V and 7 bases from J, the junction contained 9 bases not matched to a gene. CDR1 LGHDT and CDR2 YNNKEL come from the germline V gene (reference sequence). The CDR3 loop reads CASSQSLAGGLGTQYF. The CDR3 bases are TGTGCCAGCAGCCAATCGCTAGCGGGGGGTCTGGGGACCCAGTACTTC.

The V and J genes are TRBV7-9 and TRBJ2-1; the D is unclear. With 8 bases removed from V and 0 bases from J, the gap between germline ends came to 8 bases. This CDR3 contains 13 residues. The germline V gene has CDR1 SEHNR and CDR2 FQNEAQ (reference sequence). CDR3 nucleotides: TGTGCCAGCGTAGAGAGCTCCTACAATGAGCAGTTCTTC. Its protein is CASVESSYNEQFF.

This clone has only a few counts. The chain employs TRBV2 and TRBJ1-2; the D gene is possibly TRBD1 (5 bases). Trimming removed 7 bases at V and 4 bases at J, with 13 bases between. CDR1 SNHLY and CDR2 FYNNEI come from the germline V gene. The CDR3 length is 13 residues. The CDR3: CASTSGHPYGYTF. CDR3 sequence (DNA): TGTGCCAGCACATCCGGACACCCCTATGGCTACACCTTC.

This chain joins TRBV7-2 and TRBJ2-6; perhaps TRBD1 as D (6 bases). The CDR3 consists of 19 residues. V was trimmed by 5 bases and J by 3 bases, leaving 23 bases between them. Germline V gives CDR1 SGHTA, CDR2 FQGNSA. CDR3 nucleotides: TGTGCCAGCAGCCCCCGGTACAACAGGGTTCTTTATGGGGCCAACGTCCTGACTTTC. Protein: CASSPRYNRVLYGANVLTF.

This chain uses TRBV10-3 with TRBJ2-7, with a tentative D call TRBD1 (5 bases). Germline CDR1 ENHRY, CDR2 SYGVKD. The germline V and J ends were trimmed by 2 bases and 2 bases, with 7 bases remaining between them. This CDR3 has 13 residues. The CDR3, as DNA: TGTGCCATCAGTGAGAAGGGGCCCTACGAGCAGTACTTC. Translated, it gives CAISEKGPYEQYF.

This rearrangement joins TRBV7-9 to TRBJ1-1; D might be TRBD1 (6 bases). V dropped 8 bases and J dropped 0 bases, with 10 bases sitting between them. This CDR3 has 13 amino acids. Germline V gives CDR1 SEHNR, CDR2 FQNEAQ (reference sequence). As DNA, the CDR3 is TGTGCCAGCCCCGGGGGGCTGAACACTGAAGCTTTCTTT. Protein sequence: CASPGGLNTEAFF.